The sequence of this T cell receptor beta chain was determined in a study of blood T cell repertoires in COVID-19. TCRdb's table, derived via immunoSEQ multiplex PCR, lists solely in-frame clones and lacks some. The sample holds over 100,000 clones, around 83% seen once. Trimming pared 1 base from V and 3 bases from J, leaving 11 bases between. Germline V lookup: CDR1 SGDLS, CDR2 YYNGEE. CDR3 size: 15 residues. Sequencing was performed on peripheral blood. This TCR was sampled from a woman older than 75 with active or convalescent COVID-19. The rearrangement joins TRBV9 to TRBJ1-3; D possibly corresponds to TRBD1 (5 bases). Here the CDR3 reads CASSVSGGGGNTIYF. The CDR3 DNA reads as TGTGCCAGCAGCGTAAGCGGGGGAGGTGGAAACACCATATATTTT.